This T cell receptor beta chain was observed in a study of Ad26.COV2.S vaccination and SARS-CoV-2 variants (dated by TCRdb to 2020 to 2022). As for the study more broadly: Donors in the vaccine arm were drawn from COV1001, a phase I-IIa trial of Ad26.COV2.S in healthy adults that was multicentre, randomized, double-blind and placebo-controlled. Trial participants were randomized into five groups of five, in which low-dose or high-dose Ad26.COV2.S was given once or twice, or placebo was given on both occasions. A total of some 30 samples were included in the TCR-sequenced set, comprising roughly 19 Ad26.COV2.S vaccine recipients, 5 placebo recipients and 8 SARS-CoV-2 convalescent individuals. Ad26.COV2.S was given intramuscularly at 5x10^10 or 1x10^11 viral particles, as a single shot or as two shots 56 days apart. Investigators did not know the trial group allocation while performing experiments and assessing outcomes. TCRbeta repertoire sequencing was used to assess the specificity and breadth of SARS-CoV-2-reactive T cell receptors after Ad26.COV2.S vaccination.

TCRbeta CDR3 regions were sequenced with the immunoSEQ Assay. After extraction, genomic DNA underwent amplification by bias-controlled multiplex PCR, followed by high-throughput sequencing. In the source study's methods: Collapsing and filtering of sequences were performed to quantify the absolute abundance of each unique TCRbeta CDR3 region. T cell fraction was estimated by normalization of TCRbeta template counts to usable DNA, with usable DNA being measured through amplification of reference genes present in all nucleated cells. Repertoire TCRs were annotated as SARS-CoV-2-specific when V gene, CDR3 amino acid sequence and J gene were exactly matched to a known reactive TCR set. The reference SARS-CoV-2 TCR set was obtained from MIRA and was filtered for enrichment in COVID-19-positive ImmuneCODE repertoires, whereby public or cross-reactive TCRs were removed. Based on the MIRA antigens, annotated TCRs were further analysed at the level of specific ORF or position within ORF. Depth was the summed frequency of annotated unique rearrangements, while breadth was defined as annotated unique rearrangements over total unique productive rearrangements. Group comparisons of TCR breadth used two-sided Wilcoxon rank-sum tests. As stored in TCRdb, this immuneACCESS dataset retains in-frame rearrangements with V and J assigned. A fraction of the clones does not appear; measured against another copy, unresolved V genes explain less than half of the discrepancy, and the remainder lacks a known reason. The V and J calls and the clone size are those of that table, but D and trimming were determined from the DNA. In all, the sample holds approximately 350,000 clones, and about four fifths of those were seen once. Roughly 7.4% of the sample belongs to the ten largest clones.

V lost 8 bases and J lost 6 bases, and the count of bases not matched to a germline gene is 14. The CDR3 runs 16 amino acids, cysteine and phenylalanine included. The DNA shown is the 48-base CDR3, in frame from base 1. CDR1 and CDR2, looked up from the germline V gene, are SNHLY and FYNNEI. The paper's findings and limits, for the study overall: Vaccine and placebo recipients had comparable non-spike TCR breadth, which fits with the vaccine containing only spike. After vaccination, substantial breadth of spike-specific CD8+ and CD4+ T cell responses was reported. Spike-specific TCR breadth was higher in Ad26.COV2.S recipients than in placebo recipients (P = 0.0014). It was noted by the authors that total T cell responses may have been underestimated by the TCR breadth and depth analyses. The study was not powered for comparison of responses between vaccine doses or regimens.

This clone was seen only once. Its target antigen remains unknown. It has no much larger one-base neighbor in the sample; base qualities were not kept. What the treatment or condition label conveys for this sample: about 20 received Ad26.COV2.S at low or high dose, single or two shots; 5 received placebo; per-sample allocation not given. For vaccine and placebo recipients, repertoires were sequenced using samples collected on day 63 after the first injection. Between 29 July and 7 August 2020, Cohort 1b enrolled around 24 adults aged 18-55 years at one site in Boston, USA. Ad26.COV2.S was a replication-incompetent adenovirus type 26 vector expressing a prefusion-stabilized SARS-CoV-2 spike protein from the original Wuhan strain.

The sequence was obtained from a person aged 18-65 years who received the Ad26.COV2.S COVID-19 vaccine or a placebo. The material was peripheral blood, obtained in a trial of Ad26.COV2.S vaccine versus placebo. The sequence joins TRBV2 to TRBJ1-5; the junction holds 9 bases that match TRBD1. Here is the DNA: TGTGCCAGCGGACGGACAGGGGCCCCTATGGCTCAGCCCCAGCATTTT. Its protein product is CASGRTGAPMAQPQHF.